Included here is one TCR beta chain sequence, with context. Its cognate antigen is unknown. The assay was immunoSEQ multiplex PCR, and TCRdb's table has in-frame clones only and misses some. Seen here are 190,000 or so clones, approximately 94% observed once, and the top ten hold roughly 1%. The entry originates in a study of T cell responses to AZD1222 COVID-19 vaccine. Study conclusions and caveats: Reportedly, nearly half of unique spike TCRs recognized epitopes outside B.1.351/B.1.1.7 mutations. Recipients of two AZD1222 doses showed rising Spike-specific TCR breadth and depth.

Analyses pooled second doses at about 4 or about 12 weeks. The germline V and J ends were trimmed by 4 bases and 5 bases, with 10 bases remaining between them. This CDR3 region has 13 residues. Germline V gives CDR1 SGHNT, CDR2 YYREEE (reference sequence). The chain recombines TRBV5-4 with TRBJ2-1; the D is unclear. This specimen was peripheral blood, taken 28 days after the second AZD1222 dose. The origin of this receptor is an adult who received the AZD1222 COVID-19 vaccine. The CDR3 sequence: CASSPKTHNEQFF. The DNA of the CDR3 is TGTGCCAGCAGCCCTAAGACCCACAATGAGCAGTTCTTC. Filled out from reference TRBV5-4 and TRBJ2-1, the complete variable domain reads ETGVTQSPTHLIKTRGQQVTLRCSSQSGHNTVSWYQQALGQGPQFIFQYYREEENGRGNFPPRFSGLQFPNYSSELNVNALELDDSALYLCASSPKTHNEQFFGPGTRLTVL.